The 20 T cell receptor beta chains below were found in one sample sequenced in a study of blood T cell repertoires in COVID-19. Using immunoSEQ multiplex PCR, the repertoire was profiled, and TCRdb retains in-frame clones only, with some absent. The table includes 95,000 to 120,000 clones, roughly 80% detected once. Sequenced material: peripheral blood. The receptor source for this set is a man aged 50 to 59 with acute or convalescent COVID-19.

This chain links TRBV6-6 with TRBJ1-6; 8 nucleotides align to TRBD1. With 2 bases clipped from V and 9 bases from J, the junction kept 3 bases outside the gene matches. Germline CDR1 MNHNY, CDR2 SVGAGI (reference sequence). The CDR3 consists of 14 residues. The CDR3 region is CASSYGQGSSPLHF. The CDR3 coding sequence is TGTGCCAGCAGTTACGGACAGGGAAGTTCACCCCTCCACTTT.

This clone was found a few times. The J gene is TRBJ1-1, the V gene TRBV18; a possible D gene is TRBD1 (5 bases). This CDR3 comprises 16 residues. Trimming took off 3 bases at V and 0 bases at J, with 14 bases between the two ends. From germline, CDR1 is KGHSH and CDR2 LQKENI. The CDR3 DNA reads TGTGCCAGCTCACCGATGACAGCCACCATGAACACTGAAGCTTTCTTT. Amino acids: CASSPMTATMNTEAFF.

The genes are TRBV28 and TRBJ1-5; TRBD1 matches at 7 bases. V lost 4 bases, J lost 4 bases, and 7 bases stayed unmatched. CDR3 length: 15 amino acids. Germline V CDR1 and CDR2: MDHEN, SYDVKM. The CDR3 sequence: CASSSEGAGNQPQHF. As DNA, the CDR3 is TGTGCCAGCAGTTCTGAGGGGGCGGGAAATCAGCCCCAGCATTTT.

CDR3 in DNA: TGTGCCAGCAGCTTAACGCCAGGGATGGGCTACACCTTC. Translated, it gives CASSLTPGMGYTF. The V call is TRBV7-3, the J call TRBJ1-2; possible D gene TRBD1, 5 bases. Germline assignment: CDR1 SGHTA and CDR2 FQGTGA. Between the trimmed V and J ends, which lost 0 bases and 8 bases, there was a span of 10 bases. This CDR3 region has 13 residues.

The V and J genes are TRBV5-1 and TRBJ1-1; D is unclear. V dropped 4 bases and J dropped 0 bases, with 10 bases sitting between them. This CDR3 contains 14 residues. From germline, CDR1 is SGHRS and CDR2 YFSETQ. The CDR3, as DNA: TGCGCCAGCAGCACCGAGATCATGAACACTGAAGCTTTCTTT. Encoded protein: CASSTEIMNTEAFF.

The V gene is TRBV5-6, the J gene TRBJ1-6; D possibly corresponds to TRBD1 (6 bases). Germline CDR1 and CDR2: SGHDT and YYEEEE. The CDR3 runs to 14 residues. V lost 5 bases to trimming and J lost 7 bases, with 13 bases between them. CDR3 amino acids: CASSPGTLNSPLHF. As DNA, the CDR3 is TGTGCCAGCAGTCCCGGGACACTCAATTCACCCCTCCACTTT.

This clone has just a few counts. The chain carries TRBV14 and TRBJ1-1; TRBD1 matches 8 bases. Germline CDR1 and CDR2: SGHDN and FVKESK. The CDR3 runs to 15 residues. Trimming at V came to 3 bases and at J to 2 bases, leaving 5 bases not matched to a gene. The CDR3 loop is CASSHRDRGNTEAFF. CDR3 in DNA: TGTGCCAGCAGCCATCGCGACAGGGGTAACACTGAAGCTTTCTTT.

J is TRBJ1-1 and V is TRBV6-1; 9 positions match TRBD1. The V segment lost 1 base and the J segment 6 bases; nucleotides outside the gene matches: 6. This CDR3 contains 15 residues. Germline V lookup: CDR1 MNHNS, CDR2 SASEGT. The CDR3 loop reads CASSEEDRGWPEAFF. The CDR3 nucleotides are TGTGCCAGCAGTGAAGAGGACAGGGGATGGCCTGAAGCTTTCTTT.

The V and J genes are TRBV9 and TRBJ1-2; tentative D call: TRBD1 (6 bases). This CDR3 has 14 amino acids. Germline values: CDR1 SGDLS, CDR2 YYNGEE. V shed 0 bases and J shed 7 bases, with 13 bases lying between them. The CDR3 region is CASSVDLQGSGYTF. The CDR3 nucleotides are TGTGCCAGCAGCGTAGACTTACAGGGAAGTGGCTACACCTTC.

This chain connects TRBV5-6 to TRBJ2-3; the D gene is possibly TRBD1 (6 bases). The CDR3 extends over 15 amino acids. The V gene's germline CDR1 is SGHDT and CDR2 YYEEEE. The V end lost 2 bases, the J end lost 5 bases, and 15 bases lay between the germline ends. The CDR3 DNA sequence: TGTGCCAGCAGCTTCTGGGGGCGGACTTTAGATACGCAGTATTTT. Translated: CASSFWGRTLDTQYF.

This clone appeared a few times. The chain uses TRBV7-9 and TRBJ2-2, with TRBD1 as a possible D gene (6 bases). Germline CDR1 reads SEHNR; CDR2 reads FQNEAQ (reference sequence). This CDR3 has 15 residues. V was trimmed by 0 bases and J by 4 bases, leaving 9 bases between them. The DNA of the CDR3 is TGTGCCAGCAGCTTAGCGGGGGCCAGCACCGGGGAGCTGTTTTTT. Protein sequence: CASSLAGASTGELFF.

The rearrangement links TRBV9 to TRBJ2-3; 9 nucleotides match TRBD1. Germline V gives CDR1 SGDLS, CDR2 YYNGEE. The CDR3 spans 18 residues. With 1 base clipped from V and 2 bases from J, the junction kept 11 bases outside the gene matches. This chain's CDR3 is CASSVSRDRAGFTDTQYF. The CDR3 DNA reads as TGTGCCAGCAGCGTATCCCGGGACAGGGCTGGGTTCACAGATACGCAGTATTTT.

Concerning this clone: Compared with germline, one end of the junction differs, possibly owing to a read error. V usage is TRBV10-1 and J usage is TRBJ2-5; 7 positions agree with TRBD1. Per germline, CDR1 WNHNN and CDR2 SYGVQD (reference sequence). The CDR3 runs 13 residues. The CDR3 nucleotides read TGCGTTTTGAGGGGGCCCTTTCAAGGGACCCAGTACTTC. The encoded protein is CVLRGPFQGTQYF.

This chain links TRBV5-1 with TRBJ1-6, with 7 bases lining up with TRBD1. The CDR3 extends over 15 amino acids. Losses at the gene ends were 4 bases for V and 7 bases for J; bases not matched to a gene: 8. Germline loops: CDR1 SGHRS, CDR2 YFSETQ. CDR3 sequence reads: CASSLEGTANSPLHF. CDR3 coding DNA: TGCGCCAGCAGCCTAGAGGGGACAGCCAATTCACCCCTCCACTTT.

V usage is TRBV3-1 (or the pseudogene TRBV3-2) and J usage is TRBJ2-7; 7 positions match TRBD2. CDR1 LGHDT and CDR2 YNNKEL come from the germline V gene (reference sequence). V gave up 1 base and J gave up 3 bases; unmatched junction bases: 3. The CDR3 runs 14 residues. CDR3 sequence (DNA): TGTGCCAGCAGCCAAGCATCTAGCGGCTACGAGCAGTACTTC. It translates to CASSQASSGYEQYF.

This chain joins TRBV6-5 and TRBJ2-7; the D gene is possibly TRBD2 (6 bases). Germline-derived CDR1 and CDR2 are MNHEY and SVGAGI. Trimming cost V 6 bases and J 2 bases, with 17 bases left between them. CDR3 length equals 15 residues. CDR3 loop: CASSLGRDSTYEQYF. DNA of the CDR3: TGTGCCAGCAGCCTGGGCAGGGACTCAACCTACGAGCAGTACTTC.

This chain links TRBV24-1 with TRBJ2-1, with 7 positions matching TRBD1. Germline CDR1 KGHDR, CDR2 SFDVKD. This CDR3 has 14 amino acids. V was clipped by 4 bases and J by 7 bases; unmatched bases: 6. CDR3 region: CATSDRGSVNEQFF. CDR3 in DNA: TGTGCCACCAGTGACAGGGGGAGTGTGAATGAGCAGTTCTTC.

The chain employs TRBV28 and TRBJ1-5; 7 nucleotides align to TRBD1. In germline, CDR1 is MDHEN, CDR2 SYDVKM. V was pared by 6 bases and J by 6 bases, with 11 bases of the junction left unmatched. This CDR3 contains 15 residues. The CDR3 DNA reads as TGTGCCAGCAGAGTACCACAGGGGTCTAGTCAGCCCCAGCATTTT. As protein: CASRVPQGSSQPQHF.

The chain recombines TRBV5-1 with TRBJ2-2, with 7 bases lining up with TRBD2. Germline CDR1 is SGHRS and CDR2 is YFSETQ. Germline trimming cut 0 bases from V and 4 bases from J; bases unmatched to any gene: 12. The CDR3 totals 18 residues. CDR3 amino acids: CASSLVVLRGGVTGELFF. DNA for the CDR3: TGCGCCAGCAGCTTGGTGGTACTGAGGGGAGGGGTCACCGGGGAGCTGTTTTTT. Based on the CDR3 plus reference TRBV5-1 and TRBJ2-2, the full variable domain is KAGVTQTPRYLIKTRGQQVTLSCSPISGHRSVSWYQQTPGQGLQFLFEYFSETQRNKGNFPGRFSGRQFSNSRSEMNVSTLELGDSALYLCASSLVVLRGGVTGELFFGEGSRLTVL.

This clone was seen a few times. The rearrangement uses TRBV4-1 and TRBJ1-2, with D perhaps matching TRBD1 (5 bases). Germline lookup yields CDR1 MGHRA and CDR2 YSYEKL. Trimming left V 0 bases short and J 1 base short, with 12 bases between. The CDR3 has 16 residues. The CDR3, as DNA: TGCGCCAGCAGCCAAGAGGGGAGGGGAAGTAACTATGGCTACACCTTC. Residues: CASSQEGRGSNYGYTF.